The source of this T cell receptor (beta chain) is a study of shared clonotypes between healthy human individuals. Overall study: A donor's plate count was three for CD4 naive and three for CD4 memory; CD8 naive had two and CD8 memory one.

This CDR3 is 15 amino acids long. The trim removed 2 bases at V and 3 bases at J, leaving 3 bases unmatched. Germline V gene lookup returns CDR1 MNHEY and CDR2 SVGAGI. Some clones are missing from TCRdb's copy, which holds only in-frame ones; the method was immunoSEQ multiplex PCR. The sample lists a few million clones, approximately 96% occurring once. This clone was seen only once. Its antigen is undetermined. Study outcomes and limitations: The sole specimen, blood, was sampled, and tissue repertoires likely differ. On the whole, naive subsets had larger estimated richness than memory subsets had.

Material: naive CD4+ T cells sorted from blood. Sample subset: CD45RA+ positively selected. The chain couples TRBV6-5 to TRBJ2-7; 11 bases are a match to TRBD1. This clonotype was obtained from a man aged 18 to 35 in good health. The CDR3 is CASSYGGTGGYEQYF. The CDR3 nucleotides read TGTGCCAGCAGTTACGGGGGGACAGGGGGCTACGAGCAGTACTTC.